The rows below give T cell receptor beta chains drawn from one sample of a study of blood T cell repertoires in COVID-19. Libraries were prepared by immunoSEQ multiplex PCR; TCRdb keeps only in-frame clonotypes and omits some of them. The sample has just under 85,000 clones, around nine tenths seen once. The source material was peripheral blood. These receptors originate from an elderly man with active or convalescent COVID-19. Each CDR3 is given with its conserved first and last residue. The order of the fields is J gene, V gene, D gene, clone size, CDR3 protein, CDR3 DNA. The D gene is left open where the match is weak. Not every row has a clone size; where given, it reads once, few, many or a size class.

>TRBJ1-5|TRBV5-8|NA|NA
CASHRTENSNQPQHF
TGTGCCAGCCATAGGACAGAAAATAGCAATCAGCCCCAGCATTTT
>TRBJ2-5|TRBV5-1|NA|NA
CASSPGNAQETQYF
TGCGCCAGCAGCCCGGGGAACGCCCAAGAGACCCAGTACTTC
>TRBJ2-1|TRBV6-5|TRBD2|NA
CASRKREEFF
TGTGCCAGCAGGAAGCGGGAGGAGTTCTTC
>TRBJ1-2|TRBV9|TRBD1|NA
CASSVARQGTGYTF
TGTGCCAGCAGCGTAGCACGACAGGGGACTGGCTACACCTTC
>TRBJ1-1|TRBV18|TRBD1|NA
CASSGQDGTEAFF
TGTGCCAGCTCCGGACAGGACGGAACTGAAGCTTTCTTT
>TRBJ1-1|TRBV7-9|NA|NA
CASSLFPQQAFF
TGTGCCAGCAGCCTATTCCCACAGCAAGCTTTCTTT
>TRBJ1-5|TRBV18|NA|NA
CASSPGFNSNQPQHF
TGTGCCAGCTCACCAGGCTTCAACAGCAATCAGCCCCAGCATTTT
>TRBJ1-3|TRBV5-6|NA|NA
CASSSGPTPPGNTIYF
TGTGCCAGCAGCAGCGGACCGACTCCCCCTGGAAACACCATATATTTT
>TRBJ2-3|TRBV28|NA|NA
CASIGSDVYVDTQYF
TGTGCCAGCATCGGGTCCGACGTCTACGTAGATACGCAGTATTTT
>TRBJ2-3|TRBV6-2/TRBV6-3|NA|NA
CASSRLRVRTDTQYF
TGTGCCAGCAGCCGATTGCGGGTTAGGACAGATACGCAGTATTTT
>TRBJ2-5|TRBV2|TRBD1|once
CATTGWETQYF
TGTGCCACGACAGGGTGGGAGACCCAGTACTTC
>TRBJ1-5|TRBV5-1|TRBD1|NA
CASSVTGAANQPQHF
TGCGCCAGCAGCGTGACAGGGGCCGCGAATCAGCCCCAGCATTTT
>TRBJ2-4|TRBV3-1/TRBV3-2|NA|NA
CASSPEGRELDIQYF
TGTGCCAGCAGCCCAGAAGGCAGGGAATTGGACATTCAGTACTTC
>TRBJ1-2|TRBV19|TRBD1|NA
CASSMGQVYGYTF
TGTGCCAGTAGTATGGGACAGGTCTATGGCTACACCTTC
>TRBJ1-1|TRBV11-3|NA|once
CASSPVGGLNTEAFF
TGTGCCAGCAGCCCCGTGGGGGGGCTGAACACTGAAGCTTTCTTT
>TRBJ1-2|TRBV2|NA|NA
CASTLANYGYTF
TGTGCCAGCACCCTAGCTAACTATGGCTACACCTTC
>TRBJ1-4|TRBV10-2|TRBD1|NA
CASRRGQGEKLFF
TGCGCCAGCAGAAGGGGACAGGGGGAAAAACTGTTTTTT
>TRBJ2-3|TRBV2|NA|NA
CASTGEFTDTQYF
TGTGCCAGCACCGGGGAGTTCACAGATACGCAGTATTTT
>TRBJ1-2|TRBV29-1|NA|NA
CSVSVGASGYTF
TGCAGCGTGTCCGTAGGGGCGTCCGGCTACACCTTC
>TRBJ2-3|TRBV7-2|NA|once
CASSLGNSGDTQYF
TGTGCCAGCAGCTTAGGGAATAGCGGAGATACGCAGTATTTT
>TRBJ1-2|TRBV19|NA|NA
CASSMFTVETNYGYTF
TGTGCCAGTAGTATGTTCACAGTTGAGACTAACTATGGCTACACCTTC
>TRBJ1-2|TRBV3-1/TRBV3-2|NA|NA
CASSQDQVRLRQYTF
TGTGCCAGCAGCCAAGATCAAGTCCGACTTCGCCAATACACCTTC
>TRBJ1-6|TRBV6-5|NA|NA
CASSYGSSYNSPLHF
TGTGCCAGCAGTTACGGGAGCTCCTATAATTCACCCCTCCACTTT
>TRBJ1-2|TRBV19|TRBD1|few
CASSNRDRGGYTF
TGTGCCAGTAGCAACCGGGACAGGGGAGGCTACACCTTC
>TRBJ2-1|TRBV27|NA|NA
CASSPLLLYNEQFF
TGTGCCAGCAGTCCTTTACTCCTATACAATGAGCAGTTCTTC
>TRBJ1-5|TRBV5-8|TRBD1|NA
CASSAGTGAGQPQHF
TGTGCCAGCAGCGCCGGGACAGGGGCCGGTCAGCCCCAGCATTTT
>TRBJ1-2|TRBV4-2|NA|NA
CASSPIPEGGGYTF
TGTGCCAGCAGCCCAATCCCCGAGGGAGGTGGCTACACCTTC
>TRBJ2-1|TRBV14|NA|NA
CASSRQVNNEQFF
TGTGCCAGCAGCCGACAAGTCAACAATGAGCAGTTCTTC
>TRBJ2-1|TRBV7-2|TRBD2|NA
CASSLVSAGGLNEQFF
TGTGCCAGCAGCTTAGTTTCAGCGGGAGGTTTAAATGAGCAGTTCTTC
>TRBJ1-2|TRBV7-2|TRBD1|NA
CASSPLGQAYGYTF
TGTGCCAGCAGCCCGCTGGGACAGGCCTATGGCTACACCTTC
>TRBJ2-1|TRBV19|TRBD2|NA
CASSRDGGKRASGKGDNEQFF
TGTGCCAGTAGTCGCGACGGGGGAAAGAGGGCTAGCGGGAAGGGTGACAATGAGCAGTTCTTC
>TRBJ2-1|TRBV2|NA|few
CASSVGAGEQFF
TGTGCCAGCAGTGTAGGGGCCGGTGAGCAGTTCTTC
>TRBJ2-1|TRBV20-1|NA|NA
CSAPRGNEQFF
TGCAGTGCTCCTAGGGGCAATGAGCAGTTCTTC
>TRBJ2-1|TRBV3-1/TRBV3-2|NA|NA
CASSQWSLKDNEQFF
TGTGCCAGCAGCCAATGGAGTCTGAAGGACAATGAGCAGTTCTTC
>TRBJ2-2|TRBV27|NA|NA
CASSPGLYTGELFF
TGTGCCAGCAGCCCGGGACTCTACACCGGGGAGCTGTTTTTT
>TRBJ1-4|TRBV5-1|TRBD1|NA
CASSKGTGGENEKLFF
TGCGCCAGCAGCAAGGGGACAGGGGGAGAAAATGAAAAACTGTTTTTT
>TRBJ1-4|TRBV5-1|NA|NA
CASSLARAGTNEKLFF
TGCGCCAGCAGCTTGGCACGGGCGGGAACTAATGAAAAACTGTTTTTT
>TRBJ1-1|TRBV13|NA|few
CASSSRTGWRTEAFF
TGTGCCAGCAGCTCAAGGACCGGGTGGAGGACTGAAGCTTTCTTT
>TRBJ1-1|TRBV13|NA|NA
CASSLSYRAVTEAFF
TGTGCCAGCAGCTTGTCGTACAGGGCTGTCACTGAAGCTTTCTTT
>TRBJ2-3|TRBV7-9|NA|NA
CASSSRGQGWSTDTQYF
TGTGCCAGCAGTTCCCGCGGGCAGGGGTGGAGCACAGATACGCAGTATTTT
>TRBJ1-1|TRBV28|TRBD1|NA
CASSLRQGGTEAFF
TGTGCCAGCAGTTTACGACAGGGGGGCACTGAAGCTTTCTTT
>TRBJ1-5|TRBV10-1|NA|NA
CASSDLINQPQHF
TGCGCCAGCAGTGACCTTATCAATCAGCCCCAGCATTTT
>TRBJ1-1|TRBV28|TRBD1|NA
CASLGQGNTEAFF
TGTGCCAGCCTTGGACAGGGGAACACTGAAGCTTTCTTT
>TRBJ1-1|TRBV10-3|TRBD1|NA
CAIRDRVDAFF
TGTGCCATCAGGGACAGGGTGGACGCTTTCTTT
>TRBJ1-6|TRBV5-5|NA|NA
CASSLDTQTAGSPLHF
TGTGCCAGCAGCTTGGATACTCAGACAGCTGGTTCACCCCTCCACTTT
>TRBJ1-1|TRBV6-2/TRBV6-3|NA|NA
CASSRGSTEAFF
TGTGCCAGCAGCAGGGGAAGCACTGAAGCTTTCTTT
>TRBJ1-3|TRBV4-1|NA|NA
CASSPEPHRGNTIYF
TGCGCCAGCAGCCCGGAGCCCCATAGAGGAAACACCATATATTTT
>TRBJ2-3|TRBV11-3|TRBD2|NA
CASQELAGADTQYF
TGTGCCAGCCAGGAGCTAGCGGGAGCAGATACGCAGTATTTT
>TRBJ1-1|TRBV4-1|NA|NA
CASSQASRGGNTEAFF
TGCGCCAGCAGCCAGGCTTCGAGGGGAGGGAACACTGAAGCTTTCTTT
>TRBJ1-2|TRBV28|NA|NA
CASTTGGNYGYTF
TGTGCCAGCACTACGGGAGGGAACTATGGCTACACCTTC
>TRBJ2-3|TRBV5-1|TRBD1|NA
CASSLAGQVDTQYF
TGCGCCAGCAGCTTGGCCGGACAGGTTGATACGCAGTATTTT
>TRBJ2-5|TRBV6-6|NA|NA
CASSPIQETQYF
TGTGCCAGCAGCCCTATACAGGAGACCCAGTACTTC
>TRBJ2-2|TRBV5-4|NA|NA
CASSFGGVRKQNTGELFF
TGTGCCAGCAGCTTCGGGGGAGTTCGAAAGCAGAACACCGGGGAGCTGTTTTTT
>TRBJ1-2|TRBV5-1|TRBD1|NA
CASRRGPSGGKGYTF
TGCGCCAGCAGAAGGGGGCCATCCGGCGGAAAAGGCTACACCTTC
>TRBJ1-4|TRBV2|NA|NA
CASNLRQSNEKLFF
TGTGCCAGCAATTTGAGACAGTCTAATGAAAAACTGTTTTTT
>TRBJ1-6|TRBV5-1|TRBD1|NA
CASSSGGLDSPLHF
TGCGCCAGCAGCTCAGGGGGCCTTGATTCACCCCTCCACTTT
>TRBJ1-2|TRBV5-6|NA|NA
CASSLDRVDGYTF
TGTGCCAGCAGCTTGGACAGGGTCGACGGCTACACCTTC